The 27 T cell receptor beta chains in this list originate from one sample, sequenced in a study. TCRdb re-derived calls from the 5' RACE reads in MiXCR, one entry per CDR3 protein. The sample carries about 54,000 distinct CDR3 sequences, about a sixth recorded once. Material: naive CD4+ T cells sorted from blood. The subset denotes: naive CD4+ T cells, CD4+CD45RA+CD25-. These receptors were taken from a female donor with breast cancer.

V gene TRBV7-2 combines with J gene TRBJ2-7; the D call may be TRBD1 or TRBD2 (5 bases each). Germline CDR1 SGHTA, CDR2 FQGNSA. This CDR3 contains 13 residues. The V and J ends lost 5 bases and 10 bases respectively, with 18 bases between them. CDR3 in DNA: TGTGCCAGCAGCCCAATTGGGGGTTTCCTTCAGTACTTC. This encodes CASSPIGGFLQYF.

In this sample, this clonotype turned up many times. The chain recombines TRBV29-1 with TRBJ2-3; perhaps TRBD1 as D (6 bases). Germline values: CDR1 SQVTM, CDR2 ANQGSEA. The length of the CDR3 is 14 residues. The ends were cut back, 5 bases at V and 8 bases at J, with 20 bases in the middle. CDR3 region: CSVNRDKSVGTQYF. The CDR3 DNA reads TGCAGCGTTAACCGGGACAAGTCCGTCGGTACGCAGTATTTT.

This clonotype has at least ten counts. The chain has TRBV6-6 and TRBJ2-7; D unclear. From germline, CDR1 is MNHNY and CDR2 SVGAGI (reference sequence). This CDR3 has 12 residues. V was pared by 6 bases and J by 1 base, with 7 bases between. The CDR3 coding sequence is TGTGCCAGCAGAAAGGAGTCCTACGAGCAGTACTTC. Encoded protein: CASRKESYEQYF.

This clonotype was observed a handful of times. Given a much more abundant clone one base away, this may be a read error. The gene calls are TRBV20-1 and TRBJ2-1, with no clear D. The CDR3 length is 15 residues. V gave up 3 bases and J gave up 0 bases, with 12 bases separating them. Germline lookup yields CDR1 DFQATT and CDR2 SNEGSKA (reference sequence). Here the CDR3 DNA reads TGCAGTGCTAGTAGGGAACTCTACTCCTACAATGAGCAGTTCTTC. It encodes CSASRELYSYNEQFF.

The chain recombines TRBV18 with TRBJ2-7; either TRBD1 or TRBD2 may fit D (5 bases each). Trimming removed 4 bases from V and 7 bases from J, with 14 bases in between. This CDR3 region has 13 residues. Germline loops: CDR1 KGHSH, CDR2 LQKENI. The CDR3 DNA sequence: TGTGCCAGCTCACAAGGGGCCTCGGGGGAGCAGTACTTC. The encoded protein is CASSQGASGEQYF.

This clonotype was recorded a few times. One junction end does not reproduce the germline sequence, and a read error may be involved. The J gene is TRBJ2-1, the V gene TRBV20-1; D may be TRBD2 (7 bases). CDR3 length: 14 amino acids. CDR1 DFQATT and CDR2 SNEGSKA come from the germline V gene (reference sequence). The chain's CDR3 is CRARVGAGANEQFF. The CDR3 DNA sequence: TGCAGGGCTAGAGTGGGGGCGGGAGCCAATGAGCAGTTCTTC.

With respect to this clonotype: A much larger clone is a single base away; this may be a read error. CDR3 loop: CANSLALPYNEQFF. CDR3 nucleotide sequence: TGCGCCAACAGCTTGGCCCTGCCCTACAATGAGCAGTTCTTC. The chain joins TRBV5-1 to TRBJ2-1; D not resolved. CDR1 and CDR2 from the germline V gene are SGHRS and YFSETQ. CDR3 length equals 14 residues.

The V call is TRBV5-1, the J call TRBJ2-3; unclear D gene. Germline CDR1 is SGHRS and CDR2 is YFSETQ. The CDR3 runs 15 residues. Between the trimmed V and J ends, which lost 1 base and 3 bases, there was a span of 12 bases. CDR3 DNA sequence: TGCGCCAGCAGCTTGCTTTTGCTTTCAACAGATACGCAGTATTTT. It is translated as CASSLLLLSTDTQYF.

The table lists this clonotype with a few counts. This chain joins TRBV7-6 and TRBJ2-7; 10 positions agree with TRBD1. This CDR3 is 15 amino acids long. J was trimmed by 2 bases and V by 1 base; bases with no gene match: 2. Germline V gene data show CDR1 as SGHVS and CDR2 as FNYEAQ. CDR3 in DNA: TGTGCCAGCAGCTTAGGGACAGGGGGGACCTACGAGCAGTACTTC. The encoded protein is CASSLGTGGTYEQYF.

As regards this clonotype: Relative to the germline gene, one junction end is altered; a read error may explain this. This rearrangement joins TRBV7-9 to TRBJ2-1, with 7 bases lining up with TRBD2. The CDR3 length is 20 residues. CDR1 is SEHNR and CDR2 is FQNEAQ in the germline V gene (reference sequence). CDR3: CAGSLPGGRMGLNSYNEQFF. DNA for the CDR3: TGTGCCGGCAGCCTCCCGGGGGGACGTATGGGCCTGAACTCCTACAATGAGCAGTTCTTC.

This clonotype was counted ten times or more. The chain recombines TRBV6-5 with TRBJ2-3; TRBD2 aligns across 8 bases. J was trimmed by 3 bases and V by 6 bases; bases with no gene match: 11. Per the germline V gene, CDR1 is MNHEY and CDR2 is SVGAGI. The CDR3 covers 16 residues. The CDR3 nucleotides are TGTGCCAGCAGCCCCCTTGGGCGGGGGGAAACAGATACGCAGTATTTT. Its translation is CASSPLGRGETDTQYF.

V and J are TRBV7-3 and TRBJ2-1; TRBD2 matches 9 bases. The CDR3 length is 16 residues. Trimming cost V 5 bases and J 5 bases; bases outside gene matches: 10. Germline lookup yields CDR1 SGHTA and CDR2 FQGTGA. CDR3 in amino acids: CASSQTGTSSHNEQFF. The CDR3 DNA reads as TGTGCCAGCAGCCAGACCGGGACTAGCAGCCACAATGAGCAGTTCTTC.

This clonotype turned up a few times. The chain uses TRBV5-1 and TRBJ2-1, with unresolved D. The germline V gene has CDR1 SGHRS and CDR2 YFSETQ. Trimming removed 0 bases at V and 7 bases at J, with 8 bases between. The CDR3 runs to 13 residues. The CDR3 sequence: CASSLGSWNEQFF. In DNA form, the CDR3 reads TGCGCCAGCAGCTTGGGCTCGTGGAATGAGCAGTTCTTC.

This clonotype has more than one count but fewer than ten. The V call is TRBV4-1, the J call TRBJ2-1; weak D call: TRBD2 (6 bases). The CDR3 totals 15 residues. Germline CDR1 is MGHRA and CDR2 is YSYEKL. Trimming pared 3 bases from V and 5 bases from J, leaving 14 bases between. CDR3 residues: CASSQGRLENNEQFF. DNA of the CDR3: TGCGCCAGCAGCCAGGGGAGACTAGAGAACAATGAGCAGTTCTTC.

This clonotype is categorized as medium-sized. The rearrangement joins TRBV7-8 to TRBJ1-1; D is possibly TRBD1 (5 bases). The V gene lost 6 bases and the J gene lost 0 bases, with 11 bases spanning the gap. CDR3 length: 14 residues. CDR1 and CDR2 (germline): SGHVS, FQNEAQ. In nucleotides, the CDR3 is TGTGCCAGCAGTCTGGGACCCTTGAACACTGAAGCTTTCTTT. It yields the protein CASSLGPLNTEAFF.

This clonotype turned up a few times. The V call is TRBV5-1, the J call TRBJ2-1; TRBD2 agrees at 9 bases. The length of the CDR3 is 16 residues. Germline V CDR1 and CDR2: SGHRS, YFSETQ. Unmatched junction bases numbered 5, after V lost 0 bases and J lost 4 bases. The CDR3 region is CASSLASSGVYNEQFF. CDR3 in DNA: TGCGCCAGCAGCTTGGCCTCTAGCGGGGTTTACAATGAGCAGTTCTTC.

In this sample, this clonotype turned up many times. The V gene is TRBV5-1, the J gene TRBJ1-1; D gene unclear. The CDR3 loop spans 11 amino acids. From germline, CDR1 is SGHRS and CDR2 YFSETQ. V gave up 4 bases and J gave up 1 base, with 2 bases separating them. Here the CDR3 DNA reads TGCGCCAGCAGCGGGAACACTGAAGCTTTCTTT. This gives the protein CASSGNTEAFF.

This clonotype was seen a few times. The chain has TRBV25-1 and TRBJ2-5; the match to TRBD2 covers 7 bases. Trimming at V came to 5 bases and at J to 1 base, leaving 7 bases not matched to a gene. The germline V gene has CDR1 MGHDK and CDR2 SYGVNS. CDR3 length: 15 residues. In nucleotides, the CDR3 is TGTGCCAGCAGTACCCAGACTAGCTCCCAAGAGACCCAGTACTTC. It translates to CASSTQTSSQETQYF. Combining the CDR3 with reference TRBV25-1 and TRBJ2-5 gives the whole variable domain EADIYQTPRYLVIGTGKKITLECSQTMGHDKMYWYQQDPGMELHLIHYSYGVNSTEKGDLSSESTVSRIRTEHFPLTLESARPSHTSQYLCASSTQTSSQETQYFGPGTRLLVL.

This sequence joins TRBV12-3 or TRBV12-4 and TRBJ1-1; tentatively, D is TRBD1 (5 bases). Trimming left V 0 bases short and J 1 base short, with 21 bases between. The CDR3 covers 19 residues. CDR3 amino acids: CASSLAVVRSHRGNTEAFF. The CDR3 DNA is TGTGCCAGCAGTTTAGCCGTGGTTCGTAGTCATAGGGGGAACACTGAAGCTTTCTTT.

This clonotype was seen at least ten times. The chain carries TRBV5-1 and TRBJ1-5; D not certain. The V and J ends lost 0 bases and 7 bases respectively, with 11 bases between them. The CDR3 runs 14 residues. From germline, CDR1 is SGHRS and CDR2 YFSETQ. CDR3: CASSLVGKDQPQHF. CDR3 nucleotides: TGCGCCAGCAGCTTGGTAGGAAAGGACCAGCCCCAGCATTTT.

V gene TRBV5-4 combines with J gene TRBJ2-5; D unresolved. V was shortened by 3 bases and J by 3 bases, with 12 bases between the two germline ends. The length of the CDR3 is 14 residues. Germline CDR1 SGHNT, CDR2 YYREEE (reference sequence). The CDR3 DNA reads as TGTGCCAGCAGCTCTCAGGACGCGGAAGAGACCCAGTACTTC. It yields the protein CASSSQDAEETQYF.

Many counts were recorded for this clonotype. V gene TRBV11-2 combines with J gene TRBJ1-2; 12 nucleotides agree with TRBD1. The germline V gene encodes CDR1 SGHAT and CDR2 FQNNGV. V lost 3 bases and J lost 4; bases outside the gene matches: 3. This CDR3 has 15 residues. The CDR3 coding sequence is TGTGCCAGCAGCTTCGGGACAGGGGGCATCTATGGCTACACCTTC. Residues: CASSFGTGGIYGYTF.

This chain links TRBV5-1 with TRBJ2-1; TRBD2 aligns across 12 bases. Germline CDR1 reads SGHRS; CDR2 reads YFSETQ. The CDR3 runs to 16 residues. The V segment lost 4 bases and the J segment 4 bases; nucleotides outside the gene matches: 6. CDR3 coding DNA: TGCGCCAGCAGCCTTCTAGCGGGAGGGGGTTACAATGAGCAGTTCTTC. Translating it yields CASSLLAGGGYNEQFF.

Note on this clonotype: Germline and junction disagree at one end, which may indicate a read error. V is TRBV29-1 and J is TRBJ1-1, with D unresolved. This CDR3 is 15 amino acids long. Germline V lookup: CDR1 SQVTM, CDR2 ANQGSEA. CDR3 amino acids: CSVNPYTAKNTEALF. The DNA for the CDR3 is TGCAGCGTCAACCCATACACCGCTAAGAACACTGAAGCTCTCTTT.

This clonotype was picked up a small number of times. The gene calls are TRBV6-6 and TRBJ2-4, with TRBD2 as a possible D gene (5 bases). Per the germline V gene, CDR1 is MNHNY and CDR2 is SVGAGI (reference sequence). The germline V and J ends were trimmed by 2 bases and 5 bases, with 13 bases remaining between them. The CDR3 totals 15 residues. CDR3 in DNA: TGTGCCAGCAGTTACCCGAGCGGAAACCAAAACATTCAGTACTTC. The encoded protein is CASSYPSGNQNIQYF.

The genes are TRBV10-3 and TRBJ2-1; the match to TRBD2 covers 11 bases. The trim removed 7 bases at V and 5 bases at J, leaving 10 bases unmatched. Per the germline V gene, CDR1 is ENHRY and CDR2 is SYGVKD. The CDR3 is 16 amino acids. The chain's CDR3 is CAITSARLAGNNEQFF. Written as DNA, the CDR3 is TGTGCCATCACCTCCGCGCGACTAGCGGGGAACAATGAGCAGTTCTTC.

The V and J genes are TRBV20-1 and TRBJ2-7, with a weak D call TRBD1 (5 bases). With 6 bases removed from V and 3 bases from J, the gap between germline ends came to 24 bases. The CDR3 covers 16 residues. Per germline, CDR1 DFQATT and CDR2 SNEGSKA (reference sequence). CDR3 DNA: TGCAGTGCCAGGCCCCCAGGGTCCACCCAGGGCTACGAGCAGTACTTC. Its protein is CSARPPGSTQGYEQYF.